This TCR beta chain was retrieved from a study of control samples from healthy donors and cancer patients. Trimming shortened V by 0 bases and J by 5 bases, and 2 bases separated the two germline ends. Looked up from germline, CDR1 is GTSNPN and CDR2 is SVGIG (reference sequence). CDR3 length equals 11 residues. This table comes from immunoSEQ multiplex PCR, and its TCRdb copy is limited to in-frame clones, with some not included. The profile shows some 130,000 clones, 90% of them singletons. This rearrangement joins TRBV30 to TRBJ2-1; no clear D gene. Specimen: blood. This receptor was obtained from a young man in good health. CDR3 nucleotides: TGTGCCTGGAGTGTAAACAATGAGCAGTTCTTC. Residues: CAWSVNNEQFF.